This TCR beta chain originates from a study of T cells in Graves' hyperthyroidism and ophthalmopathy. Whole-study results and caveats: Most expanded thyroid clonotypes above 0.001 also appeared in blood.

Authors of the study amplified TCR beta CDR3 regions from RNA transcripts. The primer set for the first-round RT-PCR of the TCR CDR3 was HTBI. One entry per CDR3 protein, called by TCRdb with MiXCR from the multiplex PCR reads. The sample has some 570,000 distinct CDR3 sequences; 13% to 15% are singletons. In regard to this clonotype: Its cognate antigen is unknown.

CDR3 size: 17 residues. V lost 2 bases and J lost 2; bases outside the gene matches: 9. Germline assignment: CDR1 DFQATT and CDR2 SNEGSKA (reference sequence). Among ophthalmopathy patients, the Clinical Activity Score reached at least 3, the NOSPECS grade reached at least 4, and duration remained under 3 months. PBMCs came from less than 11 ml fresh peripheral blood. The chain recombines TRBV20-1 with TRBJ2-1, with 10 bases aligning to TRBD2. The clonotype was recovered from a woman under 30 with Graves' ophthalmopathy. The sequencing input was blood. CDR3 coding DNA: TGCAGTGCTAGACGGGCTAGCGGGAGCCCCCCCTACAATGAGCAGTTCTTC. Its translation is CSARRASGSPPYNEQFF.